A selection of T cell receptor beta chains follows, all from one sample in a study of T cells in narcolepsy. This table comes from immunoSEQ multiplex PCR, and its TCRdb copy is limited to in-frame clones, with some not included. The repertoire holds about 18,000 clones, with roughly 72% as singletons. Sequencing was performed on CD45RA- memory CD8+ T cells from PBMCs. These receptors were collected from a human donor with narcolepsy. CDR3s include the opening cysteine and the closing phenylalanine or tryptophan. Each record gives: CDR3 protein, CDR3 DNA, J gene, V gene, clone size, D gene. A D gene is named only where the DNA matches it firmly. Some rows have no size entry. The others give once, few or many, or a class for an expanded clone.

CASSPRQENTEAFF,TGTGCCAGCAGTCCCCGACAGGAGAACACTGAAGCTTTCTTT,TRBJ1-1,TRBV28,NA,NA
CASSGDTSGNTGELFF,TGTGCCAGCAGTGGGGATACTAGCGGGAACACCGGGGAGCTGTTTTTT,TRBJ2-2,TRBV28,NA,TRBD2
CASSEQGLGIYNEQFF,TGTGCCAGCAGTGAACAAGGCCTAGGGATTTACAATGAGCAGTTCTTC,TRBJ2-1,TRBV2,once,NA
CAISDRGLQDEQYF,TGTGCCATTTCCGACAGGGGTCTACAGGACGAGCAGTACTTC,TRBJ2-7,TRBV10-3,NA,TRBD1
CASSFTGNTIYF,TGTGCCAGCAGCTTTACTGGAAACACCATATATTTT,TRBJ1-3,TRBV5-6,NA,NA
CASSDGNTIYF,TGTGCCAGCTCGGACGGAAACACCATATATTTT,TRBJ1-3,TRBV25-1,NA,NA
CATSREGQGWINEQFF,TGTGCCACCAGCAGAGAAGGACAGGGCTGGATAAATGAGCAGTTCTTC,TRBJ2-1,TRBV15,NA,TRBD1
CASSTDTTGTGYAEQYF,TGTGCCAGTAGTACAGATACCACCGGGACGGGGTATGCCGAGCAGTACTTC,TRBJ2-7,TRBV19,NA,NA
CASSSRQASEQYF,TGTGCCAGCAGCTCCCGACAGGCCAGCGAGCAGTACTTC,TRBJ2-7,TRBV7-8,NA,NA
CASSNPVGLAGALRQFF,TGTGCCAGCAGCAACCCGGTTGGACTAGCGGGAGCATTGAGGCAGTTCTTC,TRBJ2-1,TRBV7-6,medium-sized,TRBD2
CASSLPDRNSGANVLTF,TGTGCCAGCAGCTTGCCAGACAGGAACTCTGGGGCCAACGTCCTGACTTTC,TRBJ2-6,TRBV7-9,once,NA
CASGLGDGYEQYF,TGTGCTAGTGGTTTAGGGGACGGCTACGAGCAGTACTTC,TRBJ2-7,TRBV12-5,NA,NA
CASGYRDYRETQYF,TGTGCCAGCGGGTACAGGGATTATCGGGAGACCCAGTACTTC,TRBJ2-5,TRBV28,NA,NA
CASNGPGERSYNEQFF,TGTGCCAGCAATGGACCGGGGGAGCGCTCCTACAATGAGCAGTTCTTC,TRBJ2-1,TRBV13,NA,NA
CASSLFPTGEVWPEAFF,TGTGCCAGCAGCCTCTTCCCGACAGGGGAGGTTTGGCCTGAAGCTTTCTTT,TRBJ1-1,TRBV5-4,NA,TRBD1
CASSFSPTRDSSFNYGYTF,TGTGCCAGCAGTTTCTCCCCGACCCGGGACAGCTCTTTTAACTATGGCTACACCTTC,TRBJ1-2,TRBV28,NA,TRBD1
CARTPRDEQYF,TGTGCCAGAACCCCCCGGGACGAGCAGTACTTC,TRBJ2-7,TRBV5-3,NA,NA
CASSYLGNGDEKLFF,TGTGCCAGCAGTTACCTCGGGAATGGGGATGAAAAACTGTTTTTT,TRBJ1-4,TRBV6-5,once,NA
CATSLEAGPLAAQYF,TGTGCCACCAGCCTAGAGGCCGGGCCTTTAGCGGCCCAGTACTTC,TRBJ2-5,TRBV15,NA,NA
CASSLAWERHNEQFF,TGCGCCAGCAGCTTGGCGTGGGAGAGGCACAATGAGCAGTTCTTC,TRBJ2-1,TRBV5-1,NA,NA
CASSLGDTGELFF,TGTGCCAGCAGCCTAGGGGACACCGGGGAGCTGTTTTTT,TRBJ2-2,TRBV7-6,NA,NA
CASGSGGRNEQYF,TGTGCCAGCGGCAGCGGCGGGAGAAACGAGCAGTACTTC,TRBJ2-7,TRBV6-5,NA,TRBD2
CASRGGGSNQPQHF,TGTGCCAGCAGAGGAGGGGGATCAAATCAGCCCCAGCATTTT,TRBJ1-5,TRBV6-1,few,NA
CASSFFRGQPQHF,TGTGCCAGCAGCTTCTTTAGGGGCCAGCCCCAGCATTTT,TRBJ1-5,TRBV11-2,few,NA
CASSLLLKSYEQYF,TGTGCCAGCAGCTTGTTACTGAAGTCCTACGAGCAGTACTTC,TRBJ2-7,TRBV5-6,NA,NA
CASSHTSGTGPDTQYF,TGTGCCAGCAGTCACACCTCCGGGACAGGGCCCGATACGCAGTATTTT,TRBJ2-3,TRBV27,NA,TRBD1
CASSRPIPLEAFF,TGTGCCAGTAGCCGACCGATTCCACTTGAAGCTTTCTTT,TRBJ1-1,TRBV19,NA,NA
CASSIRDRGDLVEQYF,TGTGCCAGCAGCATCCGGGACAGGGGCGACCTTGTCGAGCAGTACTTC,TRBJ2-7,TRBV5-6,NA,TRBD1
CASSYGGRQPQHF,TGTGCCAGCAGTTACGGGGGGAGACAGCCCCAGCATTTT,TRBJ1-5,TRBV6-6,NA,NA
CASSPGQYEQYF,TGCGCCAGCAGCCCCGGACAATACGAGCAGTACTTC,TRBJ2-7,TRBV10-1,NA,NA
CASSSGNAYGYTF,TGTGCCAGCAGCTCAGGGAATGCGTATGGCTACACCTTC,TRBJ1-2,TRBV7-6,once,NA